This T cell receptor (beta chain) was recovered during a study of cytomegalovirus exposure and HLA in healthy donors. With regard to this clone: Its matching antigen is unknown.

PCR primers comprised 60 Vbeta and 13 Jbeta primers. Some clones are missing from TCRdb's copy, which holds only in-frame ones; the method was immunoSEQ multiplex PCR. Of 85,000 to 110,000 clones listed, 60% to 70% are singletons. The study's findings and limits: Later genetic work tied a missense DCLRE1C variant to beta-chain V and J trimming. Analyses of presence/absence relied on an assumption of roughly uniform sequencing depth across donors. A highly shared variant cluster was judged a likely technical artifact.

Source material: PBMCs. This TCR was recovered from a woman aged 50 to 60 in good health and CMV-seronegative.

DNA for the CDR3: TGTGCCAGCAGAACGCTGACAGGGGCCTACGAGCAGTACTTC. Translated: CASRTLTGAYEQYF. V is TRBV7-2 and J is TRBJ2-7, with 8 positions matching TRBD1. Germline V gene data show CDR1 as SGHTA and CDR2 as FQGNSA. The CDR3 is 14 amino acids. V shed 6 bases, J shed 2 bases, and the junction held 6 bases outside the gene matches.